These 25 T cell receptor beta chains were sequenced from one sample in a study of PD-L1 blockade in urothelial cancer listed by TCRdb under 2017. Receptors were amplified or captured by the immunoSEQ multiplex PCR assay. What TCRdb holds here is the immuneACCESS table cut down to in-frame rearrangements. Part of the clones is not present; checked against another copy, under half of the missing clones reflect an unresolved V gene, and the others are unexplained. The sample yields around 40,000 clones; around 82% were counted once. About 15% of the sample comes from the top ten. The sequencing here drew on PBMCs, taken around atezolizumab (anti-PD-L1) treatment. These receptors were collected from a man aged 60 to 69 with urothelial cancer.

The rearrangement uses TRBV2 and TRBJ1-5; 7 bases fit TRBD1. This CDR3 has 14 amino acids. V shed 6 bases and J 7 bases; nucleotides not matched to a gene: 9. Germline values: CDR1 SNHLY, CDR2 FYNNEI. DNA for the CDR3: TGTGCCAGCAGACACCGGGACAGTCTCCAGCCCCAGCATTTT. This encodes CASRHRDSLQPQHF.

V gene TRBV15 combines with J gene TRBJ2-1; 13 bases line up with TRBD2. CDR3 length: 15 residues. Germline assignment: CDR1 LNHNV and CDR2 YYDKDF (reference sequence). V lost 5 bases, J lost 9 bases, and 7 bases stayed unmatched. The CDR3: CATSPRTSGSPEQFF. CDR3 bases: TGTGCCACCAGCCCCAGGACTAGCGGGAGCCCTGAGCAGTTCTTC.

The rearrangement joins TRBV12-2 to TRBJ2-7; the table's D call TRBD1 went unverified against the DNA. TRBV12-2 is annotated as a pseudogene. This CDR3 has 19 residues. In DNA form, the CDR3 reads TGTGCAAGTCGCTTAAACCGATCCCCGGTCACAGGCCTCTTATACGAGCAGTACTTC. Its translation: CASRLNRSPVTGLLYEQYF.

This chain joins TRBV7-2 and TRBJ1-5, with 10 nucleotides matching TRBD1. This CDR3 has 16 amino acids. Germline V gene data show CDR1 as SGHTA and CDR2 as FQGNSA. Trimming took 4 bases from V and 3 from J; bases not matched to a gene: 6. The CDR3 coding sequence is TGTGCCAGCAGCTCGGGACAGGGGAGGGCCAATCAGCCCCAGCATTTT. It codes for CASSSGQGRANQPQHF.

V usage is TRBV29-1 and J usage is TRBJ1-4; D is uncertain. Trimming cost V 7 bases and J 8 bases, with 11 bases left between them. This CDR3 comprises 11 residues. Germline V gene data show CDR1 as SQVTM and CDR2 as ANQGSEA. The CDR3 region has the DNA TGCAGCGCGTACTTCGGGGAAAAACTGTTTTTT. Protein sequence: CSAYFGEKLFF.

CDR3 residues: CASSSARDSHNSPLHF. The DNA of the CDR3 is TGTGCCAGCAGCTCCGCCCGGGACAGCCATAATTCACCCCTCCACTTT. The chain has TRBV5-4 and TRBJ1-6; 7 nucleotides align to TRBD1. This CDR3 comprises 16 residues. The V and J ends lost 3 bases and 5 bases, in that order; junction bases with no gene match: 8. The germline CDR1 and CDR2 sequences are SGHNT and YYREEE (reference sequence).

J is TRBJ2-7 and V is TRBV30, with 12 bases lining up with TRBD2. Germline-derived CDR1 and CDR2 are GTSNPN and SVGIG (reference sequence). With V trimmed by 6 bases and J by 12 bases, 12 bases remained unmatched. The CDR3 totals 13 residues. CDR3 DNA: TGTGCCTGTCCGGGACTAGCGGGCGGTAGCAGGTACTTC. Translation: CACPGLAGGSRYF.

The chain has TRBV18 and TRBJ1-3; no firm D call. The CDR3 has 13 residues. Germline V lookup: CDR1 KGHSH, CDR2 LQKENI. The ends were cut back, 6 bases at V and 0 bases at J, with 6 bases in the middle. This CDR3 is CASSEYSGNTIYF. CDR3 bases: TGTGCCAGCTCGGAGTACTCTGGAAACACCATATATTTT.

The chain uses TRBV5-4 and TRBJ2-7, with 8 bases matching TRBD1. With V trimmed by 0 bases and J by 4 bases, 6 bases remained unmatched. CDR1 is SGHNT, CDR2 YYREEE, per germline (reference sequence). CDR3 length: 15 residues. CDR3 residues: CASSLEPGGLYEQYF. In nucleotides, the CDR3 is TGTGCCAGCAGCTTGGAGCCAGGGGGCCTTTACGAGCAGTACTTC.

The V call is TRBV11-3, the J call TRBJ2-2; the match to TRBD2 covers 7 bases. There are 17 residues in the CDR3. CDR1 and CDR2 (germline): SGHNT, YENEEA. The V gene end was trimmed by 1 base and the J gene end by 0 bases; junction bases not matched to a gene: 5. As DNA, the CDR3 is TGTGCCAGCAGCTTAGGCGGGAGAAGTTCGAACACCGGGGAGCTGTTTTTT. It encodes CASSLGGRSSNTGELFF.

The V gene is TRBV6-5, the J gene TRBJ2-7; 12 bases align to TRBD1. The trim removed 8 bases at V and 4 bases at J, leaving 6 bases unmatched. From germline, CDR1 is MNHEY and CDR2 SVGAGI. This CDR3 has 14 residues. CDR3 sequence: CASRRDRGPYEQYF. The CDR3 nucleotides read TGTGCCAGCCGCAGGGACAGGGGGCCATACGAGCAGTACTTC.

This CDR3 reads CASSQPGTSTDTQYF. CDR3 nucleotides: TGCGCCAGCAGCCAACCCGGGACTAGCACAGATACGCAGTATTTT. The gene calls are TRBV4-1 and TRBJ2-3, with TRBD2 as a possible D gene (6 bases). The CDR3 is 15 amino acids. From germline, CDR1 is MGHRA and CDR2 YSYEKL. The germline V and J ends were trimmed by 2 bases and 0 bases, with 9 bases remaining between them.

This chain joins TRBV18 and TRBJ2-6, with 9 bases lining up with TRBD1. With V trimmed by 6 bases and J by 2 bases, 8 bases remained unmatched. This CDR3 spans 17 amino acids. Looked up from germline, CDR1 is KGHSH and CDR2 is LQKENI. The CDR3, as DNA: TGTGCCAGCTCCCCCGGGACAGGGACGCCTGGGGCCAACGTCCTGACTTTC. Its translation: CASSPGTGTPGANVLTF.

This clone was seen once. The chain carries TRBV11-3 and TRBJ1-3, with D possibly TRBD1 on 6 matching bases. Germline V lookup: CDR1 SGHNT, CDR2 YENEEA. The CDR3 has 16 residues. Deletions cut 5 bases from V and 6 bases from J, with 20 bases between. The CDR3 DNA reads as TGTGCCAGCAGCGTTTGGAGGGGGGGTGGGGTAAACACCATATATTTT. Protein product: CASSVWRGGGVNTIYF.

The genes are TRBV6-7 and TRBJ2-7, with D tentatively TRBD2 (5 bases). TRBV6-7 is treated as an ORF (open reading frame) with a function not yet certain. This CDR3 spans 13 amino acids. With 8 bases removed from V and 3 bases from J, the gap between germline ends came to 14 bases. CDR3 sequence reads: CASPPGTLYEQYF. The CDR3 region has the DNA TGTGCCAGCCCCCCGGGAACTCTCTACGAGCAGTACTTC.

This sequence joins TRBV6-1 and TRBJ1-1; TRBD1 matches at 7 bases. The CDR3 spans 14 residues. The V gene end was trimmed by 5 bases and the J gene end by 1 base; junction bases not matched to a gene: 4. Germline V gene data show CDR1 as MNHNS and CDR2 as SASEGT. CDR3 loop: CASSKTGRNTEAFF. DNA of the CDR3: TGTGCCAGCAGTAAGACAGGGAGGAACACTGAAGCTTTCTTT.

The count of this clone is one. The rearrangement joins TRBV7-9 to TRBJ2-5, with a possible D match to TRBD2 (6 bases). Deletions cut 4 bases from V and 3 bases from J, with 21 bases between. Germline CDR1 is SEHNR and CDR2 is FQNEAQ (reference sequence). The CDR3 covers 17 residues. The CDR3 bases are TGTGCCAGCAGCTCCGTATTCGGGAGCAAGCTTGAAGAGACCCAGTACTTC. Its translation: CASSSVFGSKLEETQYF.

Written as DNA, the CDR3 is TGCGCCAGCAGTGACGGGGTGAACACTGAAGCTTTCTTT. Protein sequence: CASSDGVNTEAFF. The rearrangement uses TRBV10-1 and TRBJ1-1; D is ambiguous. V was pared by 3 bases and J by 0 bases, with 5 bases between. This CDR3 has 13 residues. Germline-derived CDR1 and CDR2 are WNHNN and SYGVQD (reference sequence).

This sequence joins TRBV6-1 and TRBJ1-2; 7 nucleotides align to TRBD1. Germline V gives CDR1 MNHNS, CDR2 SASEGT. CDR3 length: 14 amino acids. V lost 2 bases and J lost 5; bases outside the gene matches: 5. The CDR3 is CASSESSGGYGYTF. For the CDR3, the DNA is TGTGCCAGCAGTGAAAGCTCAGGGGGTTATGGCTACACCTTC.

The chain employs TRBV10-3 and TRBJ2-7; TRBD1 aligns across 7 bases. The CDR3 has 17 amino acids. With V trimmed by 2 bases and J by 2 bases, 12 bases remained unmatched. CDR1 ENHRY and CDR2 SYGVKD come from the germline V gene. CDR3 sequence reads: CAISEPQGGQVPYEQYF. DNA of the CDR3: TGTGCCATCAGTGAGCCGCAAGGCGGACAGGTCCCCTACGAGCAGTACTTC.

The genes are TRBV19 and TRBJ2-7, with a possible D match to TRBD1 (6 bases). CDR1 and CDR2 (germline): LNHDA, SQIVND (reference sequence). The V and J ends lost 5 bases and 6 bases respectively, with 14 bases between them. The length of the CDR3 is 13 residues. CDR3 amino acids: CASSPGVGGEQYF. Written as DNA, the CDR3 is TGTGCCAGTAGTCCCGGGGTAGGGGGCGAGCAGTACTTC. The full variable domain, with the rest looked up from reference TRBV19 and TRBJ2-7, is DGGITQSPKYLFRKEGQNVTLSCEQNLNHDAMYWYRQDPGQGLRLIYYSQIVNDFQKGDIAEGYSVSREKKESFPLTVTSAQKNPTAFYLCASSPGVGGEQYFGPGTRLTVT.

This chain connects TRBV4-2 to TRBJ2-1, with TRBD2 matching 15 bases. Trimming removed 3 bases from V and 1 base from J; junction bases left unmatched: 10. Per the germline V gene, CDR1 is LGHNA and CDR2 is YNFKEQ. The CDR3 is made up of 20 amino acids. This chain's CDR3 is CASSHPTGLAGGPSYNEQFF. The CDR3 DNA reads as TGTGCCAGCAGCCACCCCACGGGACTAGCGGGGGGTCCTTCCTACAATGAGCAGTTCTTC.

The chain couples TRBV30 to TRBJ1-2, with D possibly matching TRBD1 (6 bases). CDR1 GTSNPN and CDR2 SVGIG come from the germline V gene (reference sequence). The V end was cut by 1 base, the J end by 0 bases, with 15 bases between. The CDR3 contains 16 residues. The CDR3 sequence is CAWSGGRGWTNYGYTF. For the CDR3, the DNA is TGTGCCTGGAGTGGAGGCAGGGGCTGGACTAACTATGGCTACACCTTC.

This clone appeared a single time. The CDR3 here is CASSLVGGTYGYTF. Here the CDR3 DNA reads TGTGCCAGCAGCTTGGTCGGCGGAACCTATGGCTACACCTTC. The chain employs TRBV5-4 and TRBJ1-2, with D hard to call. Germline assignment: CDR1 SGHNT and CDR2 YYREEE (reference sequence). CDR3 length: 14 residues. V lost 0 bases to trimming and J lost 4 bases, with 10 bases between them. The whole variable domain, remainder taken from reference TRBV5-4 and TRBJ1-2, is ETGVTQSPTHLIKTRGQQVTLRCSSQSGHNTVSWYQQALGQGPQFIFQYYREEENGRGNFPPRFSGLQFPNYSSELNVNALELDDSALYLCASSLVGGTYGYTFGSGTRLTVV.

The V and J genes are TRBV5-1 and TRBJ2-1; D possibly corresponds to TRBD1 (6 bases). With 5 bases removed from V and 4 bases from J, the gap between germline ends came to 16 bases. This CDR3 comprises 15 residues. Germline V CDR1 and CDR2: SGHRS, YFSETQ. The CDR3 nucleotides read TGCGCCAGCAGTGAGGACAGTCCGGGGTACAATGAGCAGTTCTTC. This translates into CASSEDSPGYNEQFF.